The clone carrying this T cell receptor beta chain has just a few counts. As yet, its antigen is unknown. Alongside a J-beta primer mix, a sample-barcoded 5' primer served in a second PCR lasting about 7 to 11 cycles. TCRdb passed the 5' RACE reads through MiXCR, listing each CDR3 protein once. The sample has about 770,000 distinct CDR3 sequences; 44% are singletons. This specimen comes from a study of blood T cells in healthy people across ages. V gave up 5 bases and J gave up 6 bases, with 10 bases separating them. In germline, CDR1 is SGHAT, CDR2 FQDESV (reference sequence). CDR3 length: 13 residues. Study-wide results and caveats: Comparison with aged donors showed that long-lived donors had more naive CD4+ cells and higher diversity.

The source of this sequence is a man aged 55 to 70 in good health. The rearrangement uses TRBV11-1 and TRBJ2-2; no reliable D call. Sequenced input: blood. In DNA form, the CDR3 reads TGTGCCAGCAGCAGGAAGGGCGCCGGGGAGCTGTTTTTT. It is translated as CASSRKGAGELFF.